This TCR beta chain emerged from a study of neurological immune-mediated disorders. TCRdb reanalysed the 5' RACE reads using MiXCR and keeps one entry per CDR3 protein. The sample shows 60,000 to 85,000 distinct CDR3 sequences, 5.2% of them seen only once. The CDR3 sequence is 14 residues long. Germline lookup yields CDR1 SQVTM and CDR2 ANQGSEA. V gave up 6 bases and J gave up 0 bases; unmatched junction bases: 6. The chain uses TRBV29-1 and TRBJ1-1; TRBD1 agrees at 8 bases. The sequence was obtained from a man between 18 and 35 years old with multiple sclerosis. Specimen: PBMCs. As DNA, the CDR3 is TGCAGCGTCGCCTTGGACAGGGTGAACACTGAAGCTTTCTTT. Its translation is CSVALDRVNTEAFF.